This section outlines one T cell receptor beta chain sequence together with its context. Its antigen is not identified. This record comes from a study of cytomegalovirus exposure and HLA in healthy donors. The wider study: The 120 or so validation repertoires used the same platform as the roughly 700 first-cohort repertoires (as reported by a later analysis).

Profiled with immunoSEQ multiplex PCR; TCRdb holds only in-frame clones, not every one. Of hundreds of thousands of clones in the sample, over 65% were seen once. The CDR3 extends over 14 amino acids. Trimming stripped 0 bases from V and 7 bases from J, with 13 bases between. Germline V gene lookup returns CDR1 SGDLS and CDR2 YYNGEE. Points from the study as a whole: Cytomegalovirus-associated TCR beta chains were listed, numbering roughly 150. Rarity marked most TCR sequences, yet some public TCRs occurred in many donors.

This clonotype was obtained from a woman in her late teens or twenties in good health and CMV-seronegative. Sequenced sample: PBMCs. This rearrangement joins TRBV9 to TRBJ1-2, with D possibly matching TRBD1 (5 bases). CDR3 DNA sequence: TGTGCCAGCAGCGTAGGGGACGGGGCTTTTGGCTACACCTTC. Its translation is CASSVGDGAFGYTF.